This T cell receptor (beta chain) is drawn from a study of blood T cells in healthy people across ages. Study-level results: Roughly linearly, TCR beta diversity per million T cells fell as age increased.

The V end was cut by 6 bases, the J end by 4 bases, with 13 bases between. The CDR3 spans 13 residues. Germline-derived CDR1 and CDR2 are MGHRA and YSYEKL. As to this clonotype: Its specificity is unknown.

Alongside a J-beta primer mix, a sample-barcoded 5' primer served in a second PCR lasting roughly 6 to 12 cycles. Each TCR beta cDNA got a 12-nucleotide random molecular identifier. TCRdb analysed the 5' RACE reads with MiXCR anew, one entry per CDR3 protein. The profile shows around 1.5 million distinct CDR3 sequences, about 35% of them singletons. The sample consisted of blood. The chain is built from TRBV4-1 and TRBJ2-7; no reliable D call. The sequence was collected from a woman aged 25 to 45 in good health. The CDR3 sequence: CASRGSNPYEQYF. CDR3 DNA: TGCGCCAGCAGGGGGTCGAACCCTTACGAGCAGTACTTC.